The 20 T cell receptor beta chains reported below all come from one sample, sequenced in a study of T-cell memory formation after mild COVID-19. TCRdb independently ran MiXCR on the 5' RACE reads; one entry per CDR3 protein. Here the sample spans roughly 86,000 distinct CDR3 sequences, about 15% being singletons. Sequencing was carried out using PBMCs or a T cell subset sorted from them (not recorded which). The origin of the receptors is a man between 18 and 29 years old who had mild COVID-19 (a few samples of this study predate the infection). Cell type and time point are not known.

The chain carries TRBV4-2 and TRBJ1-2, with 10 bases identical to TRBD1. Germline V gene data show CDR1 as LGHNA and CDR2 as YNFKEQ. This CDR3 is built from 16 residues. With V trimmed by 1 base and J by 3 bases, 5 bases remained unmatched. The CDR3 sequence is CASSQGVDRGDYGYTF. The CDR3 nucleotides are TGTGCCAGCAGCCAAGGGGTGGACAGGGGGGACTATGGCTACACCTTC.

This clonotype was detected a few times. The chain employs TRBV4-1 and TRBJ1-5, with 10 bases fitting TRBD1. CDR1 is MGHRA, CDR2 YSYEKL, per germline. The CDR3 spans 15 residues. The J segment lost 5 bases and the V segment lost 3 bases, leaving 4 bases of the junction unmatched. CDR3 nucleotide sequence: TGCGCCAGCAGCCAGGATGACAGGGGGCATCAGCCCCAGCATTTT. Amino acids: CASSQDDRGHQPQHF.

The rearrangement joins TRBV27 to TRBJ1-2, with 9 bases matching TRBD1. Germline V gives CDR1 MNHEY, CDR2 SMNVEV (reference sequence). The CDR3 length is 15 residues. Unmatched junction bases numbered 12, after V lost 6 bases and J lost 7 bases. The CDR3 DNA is TGTGCCAGCAGCCCTACGACAGGGGGGGGATTTGGCTACACCTTC. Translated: CASSPTTGGGFGYTF.

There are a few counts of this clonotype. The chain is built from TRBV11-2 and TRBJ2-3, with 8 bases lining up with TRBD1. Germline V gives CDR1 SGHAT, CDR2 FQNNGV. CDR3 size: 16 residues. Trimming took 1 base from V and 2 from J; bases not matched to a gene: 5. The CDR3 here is CASSLVRDRTTDTQYF. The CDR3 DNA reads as TGTGCCAGCAGCTTAGTCCGGGACAGGACCACAGATACGCAGTATTTT.

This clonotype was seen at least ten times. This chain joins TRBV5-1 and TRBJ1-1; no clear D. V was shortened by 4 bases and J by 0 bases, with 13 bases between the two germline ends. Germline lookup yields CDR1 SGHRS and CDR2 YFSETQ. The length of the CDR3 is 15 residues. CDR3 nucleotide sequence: TGCGCCAGCAGCGAACTCAGCGACATGAACACTGAAGCTTTCTTT. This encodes CASSELSDMNTEAFF.

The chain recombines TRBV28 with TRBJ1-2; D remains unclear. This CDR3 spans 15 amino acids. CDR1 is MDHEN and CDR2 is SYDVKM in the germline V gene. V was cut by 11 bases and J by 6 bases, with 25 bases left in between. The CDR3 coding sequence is TGTGCCTGCCGCGGAATCCCTGTGGCAGGTCATGGCTACACCTTC. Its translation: CACRGIPVAGHGYTF.

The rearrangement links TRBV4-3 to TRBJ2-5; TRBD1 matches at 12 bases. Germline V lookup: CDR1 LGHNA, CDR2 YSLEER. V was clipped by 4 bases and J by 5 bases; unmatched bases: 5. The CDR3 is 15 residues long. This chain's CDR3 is CASSPGTGGAETQYF. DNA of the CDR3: TGCGCCAGCAGCCCCGGGACAGGGGGCGCGGAGACCCAGTACTTC.

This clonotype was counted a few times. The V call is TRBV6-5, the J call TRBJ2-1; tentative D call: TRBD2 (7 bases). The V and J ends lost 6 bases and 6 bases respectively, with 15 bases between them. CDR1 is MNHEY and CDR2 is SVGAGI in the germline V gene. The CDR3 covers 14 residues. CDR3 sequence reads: CASSRGGALNEQFF. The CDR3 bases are TGTGCCAGCAGCCGTGGGGGGGCCCTCAATGAGCAGTTCTTC.

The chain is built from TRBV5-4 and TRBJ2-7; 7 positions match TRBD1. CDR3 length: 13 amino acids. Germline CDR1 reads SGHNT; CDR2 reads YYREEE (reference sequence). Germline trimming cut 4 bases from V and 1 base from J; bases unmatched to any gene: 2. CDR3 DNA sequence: TGTGCCAGCAGCCCGGGACAGTCCTACGAGCAGTACTTC. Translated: CASSPGQSYEQYF.

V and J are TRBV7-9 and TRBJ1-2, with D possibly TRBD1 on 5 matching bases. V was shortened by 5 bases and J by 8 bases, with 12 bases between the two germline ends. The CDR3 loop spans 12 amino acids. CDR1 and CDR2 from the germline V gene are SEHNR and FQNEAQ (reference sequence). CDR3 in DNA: TGTGCCAGCAGCCAGGCGGCAGGGGGCTACACCTTC. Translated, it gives CASSQAAGGYTF.

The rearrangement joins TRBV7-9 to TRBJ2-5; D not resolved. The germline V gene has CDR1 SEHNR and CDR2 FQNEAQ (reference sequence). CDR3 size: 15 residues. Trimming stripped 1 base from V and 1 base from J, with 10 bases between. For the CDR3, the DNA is TGTGCCAGCAGCTTAGTTTCTGGGCTCCAAGAGACCCAGTACTTC. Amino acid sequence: CASSLVSGLQETQYF.

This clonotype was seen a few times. CDR3 DNA: TGCGCCAGCAGCCATTCAGGGATGGGCACTGAAGCTTTCTTT. Its protein is CASSHSGMGTEAFF. This sequence joins TRBV4-1 and TRBJ1-1, with D possibly being TRBD1 (5 bases). Germline CDR1 reads MGHRA; CDR2 reads YSYEKL. Between the trimmed V and J ends, which lost 3 bases and 4 bases, there was a span of 12 bases. The CDR3 is 14 residues long.

The CDR3 sequence: CASSLVPGQGGRGEQFF. CDR3 DNA sequence: TGTGCCAGCAGCTTAGTGCCGGGGCAGGGCGGCCGCGGTGAGCAGTTCTTC. The rearrangement uses TRBV7-6 and TRBJ2-1; D may correspond to TRBD1 or TRBD2 (5 bases each). CDR3 length: 17 amino acids. V lost 1 base and J lost 9, with 22 bases in between. Germline V lookup: CDR1 SGHVS, CDR2 FNYEAQ.

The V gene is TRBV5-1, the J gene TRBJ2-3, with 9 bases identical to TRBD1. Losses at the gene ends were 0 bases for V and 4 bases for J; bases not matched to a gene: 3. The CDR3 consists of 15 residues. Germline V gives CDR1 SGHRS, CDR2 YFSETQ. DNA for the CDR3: TGCGCCAGCAGCTTGGGGGACAGGGTTCCAGATACGCAGTATTTT. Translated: CASSLGDRVPDTQYF.

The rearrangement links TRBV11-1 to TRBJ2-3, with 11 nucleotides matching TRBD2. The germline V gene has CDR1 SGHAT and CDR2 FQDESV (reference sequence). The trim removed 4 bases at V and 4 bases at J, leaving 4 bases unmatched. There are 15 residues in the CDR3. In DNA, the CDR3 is TGTGCCAGCAGCTCACTAGCGGGGGAAGCAGATACGCAGTATTTT. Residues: CASSSLAGEADTQYF.

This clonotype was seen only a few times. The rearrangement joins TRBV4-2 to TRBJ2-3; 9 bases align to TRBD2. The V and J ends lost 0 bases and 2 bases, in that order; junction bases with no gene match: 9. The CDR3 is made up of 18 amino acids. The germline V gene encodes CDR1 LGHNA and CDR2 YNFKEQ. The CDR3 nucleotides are TGTGCCAGCAGCCAAGATCGTTATAGCGGGGGCCTCACAGATACGCAGTATTTT. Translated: CASSQDRYSGGLTDTQYF.

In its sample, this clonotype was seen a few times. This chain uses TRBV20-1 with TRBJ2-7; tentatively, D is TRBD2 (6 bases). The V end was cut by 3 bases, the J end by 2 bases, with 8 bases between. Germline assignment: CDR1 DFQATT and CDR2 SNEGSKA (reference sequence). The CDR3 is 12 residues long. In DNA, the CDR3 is TGCAGTGCTAGGTCGGGGGCCTACGAGCAGTACTTC. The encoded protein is CSARSGAYEQYF.

CDR3 nucleotides: TGTGCCAGCAATCGCGATTCTGGAAACACCATATATTTT. Translation gives CASNRDSGNTIYF. The chain links TRBV19 to TRBJ1-3, with D hard to call. CDR1 LNHDA and CDR2 SQIVND come from the germline V gene (reference sequence). V was trimmed by 9 bases and J by 1 base, leaving 10 bases between them. The CDR3 covers 13 residues.

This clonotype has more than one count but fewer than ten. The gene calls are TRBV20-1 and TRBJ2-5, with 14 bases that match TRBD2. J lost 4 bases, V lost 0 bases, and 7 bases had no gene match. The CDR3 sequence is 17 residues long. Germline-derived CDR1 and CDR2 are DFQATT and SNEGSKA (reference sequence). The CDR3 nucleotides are TGCAGTGCTAGAGATCCCCGCGGGACTAGCGGGGGAGAGACCCAGTACTTC. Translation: CSARDPRGTSGGETQYF.

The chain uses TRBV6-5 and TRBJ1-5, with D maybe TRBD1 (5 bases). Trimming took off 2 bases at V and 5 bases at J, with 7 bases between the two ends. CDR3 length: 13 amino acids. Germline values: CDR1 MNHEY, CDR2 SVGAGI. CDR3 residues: CASSYLGDQPQHF. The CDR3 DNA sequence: TGTGCCAGCAGTTACCTGGGGGATCAGCCCCAGCATTTT.